Listed below are T cell receptor beta chains from one sample, sequenced in a study of read filtering for tumor transcriptome and immune sequencing. MiXCR was run by TCRdb on the reads, yielding one entry per CDR3 protein. The data hold roughly 38,000 distinct CDR3 sequences, with roughly an eighth observed a single time. The sequenced material came from a population of CD138-negative cells sorted from bone marrow. These receptor sequences come from a donor at least 40 years old with multiple myeloma. Each CDR3 is given without its conserved first and last residue. Each record gives: J gene, V gene, CDR3 protein.

TRBJ2-2	TRBV29-1	SVAGPGELF
TRBJ2-2	TRBV7-8	ASSLYSRDPQRGTGELF
TRBJ2-5	TRBV7-8	ASLGGGVGVETQY
TRBJ1-5	TRBV15	ATSRDPTGYQPQH
TRBJ1-4	TRBV19	ASTNRGLLTNEKLF
TRBJ1-6	TRBV20-1	SARDPSRGSLH
TRBJ2-3	TRBV28	ARRLIPPGGRRDTQY
TRBJ2-7	TRBV29-1	SVARTRAGGNEQY
TRBJ2-1	TRBV20-1	SAAQTSGSYNEQF
TRBJ2-3	TRBV2	ASDGASTDTQY
TRBJ2-6	TRBV14	ASSQVWGSGANVLT
TRBJ2-2	TRBV7-8	ASSSGTGASGELF
TRBJ2-6	TRBV10-3	AISELNSGANVLT
TRBJ2-5	TRBV20-1	SVPDRNQETQY
TRBJ2-1	TRBV4-1	ASRSPRTGFTNNEQF
TRBJ2-1	TRBV6-5	ASSRDGGSYNEQF
TRBJ2-3	TRBV18	ASSPGTGRFTDTQY
TRBJ2-3	TRBV27	ASSFLPTDTQY
TRBJ2-6	TRBV5-1	ASSYGTGTSGANVLT
TRBJ2-1	TRBV18	ASSLTRGRYNEQF
TRBJ2-5	TRBV15	ATSAEGFETQY
TRBJ2-7	TRBV6-5	ASSLISGGAKNEQY
TRBJ2-7	TRBV7-9	ASSPGQGFYEQY
TRBJ1-2	TRBV2	ASSDKQSNYGYT
TRBJ1-4	TRBV7-9	ASSPDRSTNEKLF
TRBJ2-2	TRBV5-1	ASSRSGTLDGELF
TRBJ1-1	TRBV6-1	ASKAKVGTEAF
TRBJ1-1	TRBV18	ASSPSRAEGDTEAF
TRBJ2-1	TRBV9	ASSGGLAGASSYNEQF
TRBJ2-7	TRBV24-1	ATQTSIPPYEQY
TRBJ1-1	TRBV28	ASSLRQVNTGAF
TRBJ2-4	TRBV28	ASSLGGTPGGKNIQY
TRBJ1-2	TRBV20-1	SAPEPEDYGYT
TRBJ2-7	TRBV2	ASSEGAGVSSYEQY
TRBJ2-3	TRBV29-1	SVLLRTVTDTQY
TRBJ2-5	TRBV5-4	ASSLGGRGYGETQY
TRBJ1-1	TRBV6-2/TRBV6-3	ASSRPLRETEAS
TRBJ2-1	TRBV7-9	ANSLEGGDELF
TRBJ1-4	TRBV12-3/TRBV12-4	ASTPDRWGEKLF
TRBJ1-1	TRBV13	ASSLLEANTEAF
TRBJ2-1	TRBV30	AWSVLRGARDEQF
TRBJ2-1	TRBV11-2	ASSSGIRRPAYNEQF
TRBJ2-3	TRBV29-1	SVATSGDTDTQY
TRBJ1-6	TRBV7-6	ASSPLQGNSPLH
TRBJ2-7	TRBV28	ASSLSLGLGSFSYEQY
TRBJ1-3	TRBV6-5	ASSYATGYSGNTIY
TRBJ2-7	TRBV5-1	ASSFSDGSYEQY
TRBJ2-5	TRBV20-1	SATLGPSLRETQY
TRBJ2-2	TRBV5-4	ASSPGRQGNGELF
TRBJ1-4	TRBV28	ASSLPDRKNEKLF
TRBJ2-2	TRBV29-1	SVDHGSGELF
TRBJ2-1	TRBV3-1	ASSQVRGGYNERF
TRBJ2-4	TRBV5-1	ASSFSGNLGTQY
TRBJ1-5	TRBV29-1	SVGDGQPQH
TRBJ2-1	TRBV30	AWSLASYNEQF
TRBJ2-3	TRBV23-1	ASSHRLAGGSTDTQY
TRBJ2-2	TRBV28	ASYTQGGTGELF